The clone carrying this T cell receptor beta chain was picked up a small number of times. These data originate in a study of cytomegalovirus exposure and HLA in healthy donors. Study as a whole: Earlier, 110 million or so unique TCR beta sequences were recovered from approximately 180 million T cells by an analysis.

The PCR ran on 60 Vbeta and 13 Jbeta primers. Sequencing was performed with immunoSEQ multiplex PCR; in TCRdb, only in-frame clones are kept and a portion is missing. The sample shows some 110,000 clones, roughly 70% of them seen only once. V gave up 3 bases and J gave up 1 base, with 15 bases separating them. Germline V gene data show CDR1 as LGHNA and CDR2 as YSLEER. The length of the CDR3 is 16 residues. V is TRBV4-3 and J is TRBJ1-1; D not resolved. The specimen sequenced was PBMCs. This TCR came from a man aged 25-40 years in good health and CMV-seropositive. DNA of the CDR3: TGCGCCAGCAGCCAGGTTATGAGGACTGAGAACACTGAAGCTTTCTTT. Translating gives CASSQVMRTENTEAFF.